These 11 T cell receptor beta chains share one sample of origin, sequenced in a study of blood T cell repertoires in COVID-19 (TCRdb year 2020). Libraries came from the immunoSEQ multiplex PCR assay. The clones in this table, taken by TCRdb from immuneACCESS, are in-frame only. Not every clone is retained; where verified, under half of the shortfall comes from an unresolved V gene, and the cause of the rest is unknown. In all, the sample holds about 36,000 clones, and 75% to 95% of those were seen once. The top ten hold under 5% of the sample. The source material was peripheral blood. All receptors derive from a human donor in a cohort sampled during active COVID-19.

The V gene is TRBV14, the J gene TRBJ2-7, with 8 bases identical to TRBD2. Germline loops: CDR1 SGHDN, CDR2 FVKESK. The length of the CDR3 is 15 residues. With 1 base clipped from V and 4 bases from J, the junction kept 6 bases outside the gene matches. CDR3 sequence: CASSQASSGLYEQYF. The CDR3 DNA sequence: TGTGCCAGCAGCCAAGCGTCTAGCGGGCTGTACGAGCAGTACTTC.

The chain has TRBV29-1 and TRBJ2-7; 8 bases agree with TRBD1. The CDR3 sequence is 14 residues long. Germline assignment: CDR1 SQVTM and CDR2 ANQGSEA. Unmatched junction bases numbered 10, after V lost 5 bases and J lost 4 bases. The CDR3 is CSVCETGVFYEQYF. In DNA, the CDR3 is TGCAGCGTTTGCGAGACAGGGGTTTTTTACGAGCAGTACTTC.

The genes are TRBV24-1 and TRBJ2-2, with D perhaps TRBD1 (5 bases). CDR1 is KGHDR, CDR2 SFDVKD, per germline. There are 13 residues in the CDR3. Trimming took off 9 bases at V and 1 base at J, with 8 bases between the two ends. The DNA for the CDR3 is TGTGCCACCCAGGGCTGGAACACCGGGGAGCTGTTTTTT. This gives the protein CATQGWNTGELFF.

V and J are TRBV5-4 and TRBJ2-3; a weak D match, TRBD1 (6 bases). CDR1 is SGHNT, CDR2 YYREEE, per germline (reference sequence). The V and J ends lost 4 bases and 2 bases respectively, with 20 bases between them. The CDR3 extends over 17 amino acids. The CDR3 DNA sequence: TGTGCCAGCAGCCCTGGCGGGCAGGGGCTATTCACAGATACGCAGTATTTT. It specifies CASSPGGQGLFTDTQYF.

The chain links TRBV11-2 to TRBJ2-3; tentatively, D is TRBD2 (7 bases). The germline CDR1 and CDR2 sequences are SGHAT and FQNNGV. The CDR3 is 18 residues long. The ends were cut back, 2 bases at V and 2 bases at J, with 20 bases in the middle. CDR3 bases: TGTGCCAGCAGCTTAAGGCTAAGGGGGGGGTCGTTCACAGATACGCAGTATTTT. Encoded protein: CASSLRLRGGSFTDTQYF.

The rearrangement joins TRBV27 to TRBJ2-7; 14 bases are a match to TRBD2. Germline loops: CDR1 MNHEY, CDR2 SMNVEV (reference sequence). V gave up 0 bases and J gave up 2 bases; unmatched junction bases: 3. There are 17 residues in the CDR3. The CDR3 coding sequence is TGTGCCAGCAGTTTATCGGGACTAGCGGGAGATACCTACGAGCAGTACTTC. It encodes CASSLSGLAGDTYEQYF.

This chain joins TRBV11-2 and TRBJ2-1; 14 bases fit TRBD2. CDR3 length: 18 amino acids. The germline V gene has CDR1 SGHAT and CDR2 FQNNGV. V shed 1 base, J shed 3 bases, and the junction held 5 bases outside the gene matches. This CDR3 reads CASSLVGLAGASYNEQFF. The CDR3 DNA sequence: TGTGCCAGCAGCTTAGTGGGACTAGCGGGAGCCAGCTACAATGAGCAGTTCTTC.

The V gene is TRBV27, the J gene TRBJ2-1; TRBD2 agrees at 12 bases. V dropped 3 bases and J dropped 7; count of bases not matched to a gene: 4. Germline V gives CDR1 MNHEY, CDR2 SMNVEV (reference sequence). There are 15 residues in the CDR3. The CDR3: CASSFLTSGGNEQFF. The DNA for the CDR3 is TGTGCCAGCAGTTTTCTCACTAGCGGGGGGAATGAGCAGTTCTTC.

This sequence joins TRBV15 and TRBJ1-4; D gene uncertain. The germline CDR1 and CDR2 sequences are LNHNV and YYDKDF (reference sequence). Trimming took off 0 bases at V and 0 bases at J, with 11 bases between the two ends. The CDR3 runs 17 residues. The CDR3 DNA is TGTGCCACCAGCAGAGATCCGGTACTCCCAACTAATGAAAAACTGTTTTTT. It encodes CATSRDPVLPTNEKLFF.

The rearrangement uses TRBV28 and TRBJ1-5; no clear D gene. Germline V gene sequence: CDR1 MDHEN, CDR2 SYDVKM. V was shortened by 5 bases and J by 4 bases, with 6 bases between the two germline ends. CDR3 length equals 12 residues. CDR3: CASSLENQPQHF. CDR3 coding DNA: TGTGCCAGCAGTCTGGAGAATCAGCCCCAGCATTTT. The complete variable domain, with remaining parts taken from reference TRBV28 and TRBJ1-5, reads DVKVTQSSRYLVKRTGEKVFLECVQDMDHENMFWYRQDPGLGLRLIYFSYDVKMKEKGDIPEGYSVSREKKERFSLILESASTNQTSMYLCASSLENQPQHFGDGTRLSIL.

The rearrangement uses TRBV18 and TRBJ2-2; D might be TRBD1 (6 bases). The CDR3 consists of 15 residues. Germline assignment: CDR1 KGHSH and CDR2 LQKENI. V was trimmed by 2 bases and J by 3 bases, leaving 10 bases between them. The CDR3 DNA sequence: TGTGCCAGCTCACCAGGGGGCCGCGACACCGGGGAGCTGTTTTTT. Its protein product is CASSPGGRDTGELFF.